These 19 T cell receptor beta chains share one sample of origin, sequenced in a study of T-cell memory formation after mild COVID-19. One entry per CDR3 protein, called by TCRdb with MiXCR from the 5' RACE reads. The sample carries under 600,000 distinct CDR3 sequences, approximately 21% recorded once. What was sequenced was PBMCs or a T cell subset sorted from them (not recorded which). Source of these receptors: an adult woman who had mild COVID-19 (a few samples of this study predate the infection). Cell type and time point are not known.

This clonotype turned up a few times. The chain recombines TRBV4-2 with TRBJ2-3, with 10 bases aligning to TRBD2. Germline CDR1 reads LGHNA; CDR2 reads YNFKEQ. The CDR3 runs 17 residues. The V gene end was trimmed by 0 bases and the J gene end by 4 bases; junction bases not matched to a gene: 7. This CDR3 is CASSQDVSSGGADTQYF. The CDR3 DNA is TGTGCCAGCAGCCAAGACGTGTCTAGCGGGGGTGCAGATACGCAGTATTTT.

The rearrangement links TRBV12-3 or TRBV12-4 to TRBJ2-5; tentative D call: TRBD2 (6 bases). With 1 base removed from V and 5 bases from J, the gap between germline ends came to 11 bases. The CDR3 covers 14 residues. The CDR3 region is CASSLGGVRETQYF. The DNA for the CDR3 is TGTGCCAGCAGTTTAGGCGGGGTGCGGGAGACCCAGTACTTC.

This clonotype was observed at least ten times. CDR3 DNA sequence: TGTGCCAGCAGTGTAGTAACAGGGGGTTACTCCTACGAGCAGTACTTC. It codes for CASSVVTGGYSYEQYF. The chain carries TRBV25-1 and TRBJ2-7; 8 positions match TRBD1. CDR1 is MGHDK, CDR2 SYGVNS, per germline. The CDR3 sequence is 16 residues long. V shed 4 bases and J 0 bases; nucleotides not matched to a gene: 8.

About this clonotype itself: At one end, the junction sequence differs from germline, possibly due to a read error. The chain combines TRBV7-7 with TRBJ2-2; D is uncertain. The CDR3 length is 14 residues. Germline lookup yields CDR1 SSHAT and CDR2 FNYEAQ (reference sequence). The CDR3 nucleotides are TGTGCTAGCAGCTTAGACGCAGGCACCGGGGAGCTGTTTTTT. Amino acid sequence: CASSLDAGTGELFF.

This clonotype was detected only a few times. The gene calls are TRBV30 and TRBJ2-3, with unresolved D. The germline V gene has CDR1 GTSNPN and CDR2 SVGIG (reference sequence). This CDR3 spans 12 amino acids. The V end lost 0 bases, the J end lost 5 bases, and 6 bases lay between the germline ends. CDR3 sequence reads: CAWSVVRDTQYF. CDR3 sequence (DNA): TGTGCCTGGAGTGTAGTCCGAGATACGCAGTATTTT.

Many counts were recorded for this clonotype. The gene calls are TRBV28 and TRBJ2-7, with 7 bases matching TRBD2. The CDR3 is made up of 15 amino acids. The germline CDR1 and CDR2 sequences are MDHEN and SYDVKM. V dropped 6 bases and J dropped 1; count of bases not matched to a gene: 9. The CDR3 loop reads CASSPRGRGSYEQYF. CDR3 DNA: TGTGCCAGCAGCCCTCGAGGGAGGGGTTCCTACGAGCAGTACTTC.

This sequence joins TRBV12-3 or TRBV12-4 and TRBJ1-5; no firm D call. Trimming took off 4 bases at V and 3 bases at J, with 7 bases between the two ends. CDR3 length: 13 amino acids. The CDR3 DNA reads TGTGCCAGCAGTTGGTCCCCCAATCAGCCCCAGCATTTT. Translated, it gives CASSWSPNQPQHF.

A few counts support this clonotype. The gene calls are TRBV7-6 and TRBJ2-1, with D unresolved. Trimming shortened V by 4 bases and J by 0 bases, and 4 bases separated the two germline ends. The CDR3 spans 13 residues. Germline-derived CDR1 and CDR2 are SGHVS and FNYEAQ. The DNA for the CDR3 is TGTGCCAGCAGCTGGGGCTCCTACAATGAGCAGTTCTTC. This sequence encodes CASSWGSYNEQFF.

This clonotype turned up a few times. The CDR3 sequence is CSVVPAGIGEQYF. The CDR3 DNA is TGCAGCGTTGTTCCCGCGGGGATCGGCGAGCAGTACTTC. This sequence joins TRBV29-1 and TRBJ2-7; a weak D match, TRBD2 (6 bases). The V end was cut by 4 bases, the J end by 6 bases, with 16 bases between. This CDR3 has 13 amino acids. Looked up from germline, CDR1 is SQVTM and CDR2 is ANQGSEA.

The rearrangement uses TRBV7-3 and TRBJ2-5, with D tentatively TRBD1 or TRBD2 (6 bases each). The V end was cut by 2 bases, the J end by 6 bases, with 19 bases between. Germline CDR1 is SGHTA and CDR2 is FQGTGA. The CDR3 runs to 16 residues. CDR3 coding DNA: TGTGCCAGCAGCTTAGACAGGACGTCCGGCGGGAAGACCCAGTACTTC. It yields the protein CASSLDRTSGGKTQYF.

This clonotype was observed a few times. CDR3 bases: TGCAGTGCTAGAGATCCCAGAGCGGGGGCGTCCTACAATGAGCAGTTCTTC. Amino acids: CSARDPRAGASYNEQFF. The rearrangement links TRBV20-1 to TRBJ2-1; 8 nucleotides agree with TRBD2. The germline CDR1 and CDR2 sequences are DFQATT and SNEGSKA (reference sequence). The CDR3 has 17 amino acids. V gave up 0 bases and J gave up 1 base; unmatched junction bases: 8.

This clonotype was picked up a small number of times. The chain combines TRBV7-9 with TRBJ1-1; no reliable D call. The germline V gene has CDR1 SEHNR and CDR2 FQNEAQ (reference sequence). V lost 5 bases and J 11 bases, leaving 15 bases between the germline ends. The CDR3 length is 12 residues. CDR3 in amino acids: CASSTYTREAFF. In DNA form, the CDR3 reads TGTGCCAGCAGCACATATACGAGGGAGGCTTTCTTT.

This clonotype occurred a few times. The V gene is TRBV9, the J gene TRBJ2-3; the D is unclear. The V end was cut by 2 bases, the J end by 2 bases, with 18 bases between. The germline V gene has CDR1 SGDLS and CDR2 YYNGEE. The CDR3 totals 17 residues. In nucleotides, the CDR3 is TGTGCCAGCAGCGTCCACCCCCCGACGGATCACACAGATACGCAGTATTTT. This codes for CASSVHPPTDHTDTQYF.

The chain has TRBV14 and TRBJ2-3; a possible D gene is TRBD2 (6 bases). The CDR3 has 16 amino acids. CDR1 and CDR2 from the germline V gene are SGHDN and FVKESK. V lost 4 bases to trimming and J lost 3 bases, with 17 bases between them. CDR3 region: CASSLYGGGGTDTQYF. The CDR3 DNA sequence: TGTGCCAGCAGCCTCTACGGGGGAGGTGGAACAGATACGCAGTATTTT.

The J gene is TRBJ2-7, the V gene TRBV9; D is possibly TRBD1 or TRBD2 (5 bases each). The CDR3 has 17 residues. CDR1 and CDR2 from the germline V gene are SGDLS and YYNGEE. The ends were cut back, 4 bases at V and 6 bases at J, with 26 bases in the middle. The CDR3 nucleotides are TGTGCCAGCAGCCTAGACGTGTTGGGACGACCTTTGGGCGAGCAGTACTTC. It translates to CASSLDVLGRPLGEQYF.

The rearrangement joins TRBV12-3 or TRBV12-4 to TRBJ1-2; 7 bases agree with TRBD1. Trimming at V came to 6 bases and at J to 5 bases, leaving 9 bases not matched to a gene. The CDR3 loop spans 14 amino acids. The CDR3 loop reads CASSGTARGYGYTF. The CDR3, as DNA: TGTGCCAGCAGCGGGACAGCCAGGGGTTATGGCTACACCTTC.

This clonotype was detected only a few times. V is TRBV20-1 and J is TRBJ2-7; 15 positions match TRBD2. Germline CDR1 reads DFQATT; CDR2 reads SNEGSKA (reference sequence). The CDR3 spans 16 residues. With 0 bases clipped from V and 7 bases from J, the junction kept 7 bases outside the gene matches. The CDR3 sequence is CSAREGLAGGLREQYF. CDR3 in DNA: TGCAGTGCTAGAGAGGGACTAGCGGGAGGTTTACGGGAGCAGTACTTC.

In this sample, this clonotype turned up a few times. This chain connects TRBV5-6 to TRBJ2-7; D is unclear. This CDR3 comprises 14 residues. Germline CDR1 is SGHDT and CDR2 is YYEEEE. Between the trimmed V and J ends, which lost 1 base and 6 bases, there was a span of 14 bases. The CDR3 DNA reads TGTGCCAGCAGCTTGATCTCTCTCCCCCCCGAGCAGTACTTC. Residues: CASSLISLPPEQYF.

The rearrangement uses TRBV5-1 and TRBJ2-5; 7 bases line up with TRBD1. V shed 0 bases and J 3 bases; nucleotides not matched to a gene: 5. Germline CDR1 and CDR2: SGHRS and YFSETQ. This CDR3 has 15 residues. Here the CDR3 DNA reads TGCGCCAGCAGCTTGGGGCTGGGACAGAAAGAGACCCAGTACTTC. Translating gives CASSLGLGQKETQYF.